A selection of T cell receptor beta chains follows, all from one sample in a study of blood T cell repertoires in COVID-19. Using immunoSEQ multiplex PCR, the repertoire was profiled, and TCRdb retains in-frame clones only, with some absent. The data show 150,000 to 200,000 clones, about 88% seen once. The sequenced sample was peripheral blood. The receptor source for this set is a man between 18 and 35 years old with acute or convalescent COVID-19. Both conserved end residues are part of each CDR3. Fields, in order: V gene, D gene, CDR3 length, J gene, CDR3 protein, CDR3 DNA. D genes are given only for firm matches.

TRBV18	TRBD1	15	TRBJ2-5	CASSPPRTGGETQYF	TGTGCCAGCTCACCCCCCCGGACAGGGGGGGAGACCCAGTACTTC
TRBV29-1	.	12	TRBJ2-1	CSVEGQNNEQFF	TGCAGCGTTGAAGGGCAGAACAATGAGCAGTTCTTC
TRBV12-3/TRBV12-4	.	12	TRBJ1-1	CASSQGRRDREF	TGTGCCAGCAGCCAGGGCCGGAGGGATAGAGAATTT
TRBV23-1	TRBD2	16	TRBJ2-3	CASSQRLAVGADTQYF	TGCGCCAGCAGTCAGCGACTAGCGGTTGGGGCAGATACGCAGTATTTT
TRBV19	.	13	TRBJ1-1	CASRTTGNTEAFF	TGTGCCAGTAGGACGACGGGTAACACTGAAGCTTTCTTT
TRBV10-3	TRBD1	15	TRBJ1-2	CAISEMGQGANGYTF	TGTGCCATCAGTGAGATGGGACAGGGGGCAAATGGCTACACCTTC
TRBV7-9	TRBD1	15	TRBJ2-3	CASSTRGQGTDTQYF	TGTGCCAGCAGCACCCGGGGACAGGGAACAGATACGCAGTATTTT
TRBV6-5	.	14	TRBJ1-2	CASSYQGYSYGYTF	TGTGCCAGCAGTTACCAGGGGTATAGCTATGGCTACACCTTC
TRBV2	.	15	TRBJ1-6	CASIRDISYNSPLHF	TGTGCCAGCATCAGAGACATCTCCTATAATTCACCCCTCCACTTT
TRBV6-5	.	15	TRBJ1-4	CASSYNRATNEKLFF	TGTGCCAGCAGTTACAACCGGGCAACTAATGAAAAACTGTTTTTT